This T cell receptor (beta chain) stems from a study of blood T cell repertoires in COVID-19 (dated by TCRdb to the early 2020s). With respect to the entire study: Samples covering the acute and convalescent phases of COVID-19 were provided by collaborators in the United States, Italy and Spain. The material from the prospective study consisted of cDNA or gDNA derived from T cells, B-cell-depleted T cells, or PBMCs. Subjects who had been exposed to COVID-19, were actively infected with it, or had recovered from it provided the deeply sampled blood TCRbeta repertoires that made up the dataset. The repertoires were released in a freely available public database meant as a resource for research on the immune response to SARS-CoV-2. Samples were obtained from the ongoing ImmuneRACE study (first 160 participants) and from over 1,000 subjects provided by 6 global collaborators. The sample metadata nearly always contained a de-identified subject ID, COVID-19 status, age in years and sex. Where available, HLA class I and class II types were obtained from metadata supplied by the sample provider rather than from assay-based typing.

The research as a whole found: The amount of clinical and demographic metadata varied by source and participant and was provided uncurated.

Spanning cysteine to phenylalanine, the CDR3 consists of 13 amino acids. Only the CDR3 part of the read is kept: 39 bases, read in frame from the first base. A distance of 5 bases separates the germline ends of V and J, which lose 2 bases and 1 base respectively. The immunoSEQ Assay, a bias-controlled multiplex PCR, was used to amplify TCRbeta CDR3 regions from genomic DNA. On the study's bioinformatics: Nucleated cell counts per sample were estimated from amplification of reference gene primers within the assay. To quantify the absolute abundance of each unique TCRbeta CDR3 rearrangement, sequence reads were collapsed and filtered. Productive Simpson clonality was computed per sample as the square root of Simpson's diversity index over productive rearrangements. TCRdb carries this immuneACCESS record with in-frame sequences only. Its versions omit some clonotypes, under half of them owing to an unresolved V gene in the studies checked, with the rest unexplained. V, J and clone size reflect that table, while D and trimming were determined from the DNA. The sample profile shows about 280,000 clones; approximately 89% of them were found once. Around 1.9% of the sample comes from the top ten.

Participants in the prospective study were enrolled through a virtual design, were aged roughly 18 to 100 years, and lived in roughly 24 United States geographic areas. To assign participants to cohorts, the prospective study relied on clinical history that participants themselves reported in a screening survey and a study questionnaire. Recovered participants in ImmuneRACE Cohort 3 were defined as having two consecutive negative NP/OP PCR tests, clearance from a healthcare professional, or resolution of symptoms. In the prospective study, whole blood, serum and a nasopharyngeal or oropharyngeal swab were collected from each participant by mobile phlebotomists. Prospective study participants could optionally give additional blood draws and questionnaires over an approximately 2-month period. Prospective study blood samples were shipped either frozen or at room temperature before DNA extraction.

About this clone: The clone's antigen remains unknown. Per-nucleotide qualities are absent, and no much larger clonotype sits a single base away. This same CDR3 is encoded by further DNA sequences in the sample.

This TCR was recovered from a woman aged 55-75 years who had recovered from COVID-19. The V gene is TRBV12-3 or TRBV12-4 and the J gene is TRBJ1-1; TRBD1 is possibly the D segment (5 matching bases). What was sequenced was PBMCs or T cells enriched from blood (not recorded which). Read as DNA, the sequence is TGTGCCAGCAGTTTAAGGGGGAACACTGAAGCTTTCTTT. This yields the protein CASSLRGNTEAFF.